This T cell receptor beta chain was recovered during a study of cytomegalovirus exposure and HLA in healthy donors. To note about this clone: The antigen remains unidentified.

With 60 Vbeta and 13 Jbeta primers, the PCR was carried out. Sequencing used immunoSEQ multiplex PCR; TCRdb keeps in-frame clones, though not all of them. The sample has over 65,000 clones, roughly 77% seen once. The length of the CDR3 is 12 residues. CDR1 SGHVS and CDR2 FNYEAQ come from the germline V gene. V trimming: 0 bases; J trimming: 12 bases; junction bases outside the gene matches: 1. Study observations and caveats: In a later analysis, donors in an Asian-associated ancestry cluster reportedly had fewer N-insertions in productive TCRs than the cohort mean. In a later analysis, parvovirus B19, influenza, CMV and Epstein-Barr virus appeared linked to several top co-occurrence clusters.

The sequencing sample was made of PBMCs. The sequence was collected from a woman aged 40 to 50 in good health and CMV-seropositive. This chain links TRBV7-6 with TRBJ2-1, with 8 nucleotides matching TRBD2. The CDR3 DNA sequence: TGTGCCAGCAGCTTAGCTAGCGGGATGCAGTTCTTC. Its protein product is CASSLASGMQFF.